These T cell receptor beta chains were read from a single sample in a study of T cells in Graves' hyperthyroidism and ophthalmopathy. TCRdb reprocessed the multiplex PCR reads via MiXCR and lists one record per CDR3 protein. The table shows 500,000 to 600,000 distinct CDR3 sequences, with just over 45% occurring only once. The specimen was peripheral blood or thyroid tissue (not recorded which). The receptors stem from a woman aged 18-35 years with Graves' hyperthyroidism. The CDR3 runs from the conserved cysteine through the conserved F or W. A D gene is named only where the DNA matches it firmly. Expanded clones are given a class, and other clones once, few, many or no size at all.

v_call	j_call	clone_size	d_call	cdr3_length	cdr3_nt	cdr3_aa
TRBV11-3	TRBJ2-7	many	TRBD1	14	TGTGCCAGCAGCCTTACAGGGGTTCGCTACGAGCAGTACTTC	CASSLTGVRYEQYF
TRBV20-1	TRBJ2-7	NA	NA	11	TGCAGTGCCAGACCGGGTTACGAGCAGTACTTC	CSARPGYEQYF
TRBV6-2/TRBV6-3	TRBJ1-1	many	NA	16	TGTGCCAGCAGTCTAGCCCCTTCCCAGGGTAACACTGAAGCTTTCTTT	CASSLAPSQGNTEAFF
TRBV12-3/TRBV12-4	TRBJ2-7	many	NA	13	TGTGCCAGCAGTTTTGAGGACGGACGCGAGCAGTACTTC	CASSFEDGREQYF
TRBV12-5	TRBJ2-5	many	TRBD2	16	TGTGCTAGTGGGTCCGGGACTAGCGGGAGTTCGGAGACCCAGTACTTC	CASGSGTSGSSETQYF
TRBV2	TRBJ2-7	NA	TRBD1	13	TGTGCCAGCAGCAGACAGGGAATTTACGAGCAGAACTTC	CASSRQGIYEQNF
TRBV6-5	TRBJ1-2	many	NA	15	TGTGCCAGCAGTTACTCGAACAGGGCCGGCGAGGGCTACACCTTC	CASSYSNRAGEGYTF
TRBV20-1	TRBJ2-7	many	NA	15	TGCAGTGCTAGAGAGTTGACAAGGTCTCTGGACGAGCAGTACTTC	CSARELTRSLDEQYF
TRBV7-2	TRBJ2-5	NA	NA	12	TGTGCCAGCAGCCGATTGTGGGAGACCCAGTACTTC	CASSRLWETQYF
TRBV29-1	TRBJ2-7	NA	TRBD2	15	TGCAGCGGAGGACAGGGACTAGCGGGAGGTAACGAGCAGTACTTC	CSGGQGLAGGNEQYF
TRBV5-6	TRBJ1-1	many	NA	16	TGTGCCAGCAGCTTGTTCGTGAGACGGAGGAACACTGAAGCTTTCTTT	CASSLFVRRRNTEAFF
TRBV7-2	TRBJ2-5	many	NA	12	TGTGCCAGCAGCCAGTACCAAGAGACCCAGTACTTC	CASSQYQETQYF
TRBV7-9	TRBJ2-7	NA	TRBD1	14	TGTGCCAGCAGCGTCGGACAGGGAGGTGATGGGCAGTACTTC	CASSVGQGGDGQYF
TRBV15	TRBJ2-5	NA	TRBD2	15	TGTGCCACCAGCAGAGCACTAGCGGGCCAAGAGACCCAGTACTTC	CATSRALAGQETQYF
TRBV2	TRBJ1-4	many	NA	15	TGTGCCAGCAGCCCCAATGACGGAAGTAATGAAAAACTGTTTTTT	CASSPNDGSNEKLFF
TRBV29-1	TRBJ1-1	medium-sized	NA	14	TGCAGCGTTGTTCCGGTTTCCATGAACACTGAAGCTTTCTTT	CSVVPVSMNTEAFF
TRBV5-6	TRBJ1-5	many	TRBD1	14	TGTGCCAGCAGCGGCCGGGGACAGAATCAGCCCCAGCATTTT	CASSGRGQNQPQHF
TRBV15	TRBJ2-5	NA	TRBD1	12	TGTGCCACCAGCAGAGACCAGGGGGCCCAGTACTTC	CATSRDQGAQYF
TRBV29-1	TRBJ1-1	NA	NA	14	TGCAGCGTTGATTGGGAGGGGGGCAACACTGAAGCTTTCTTT	CSVDWEGGNTEAFF
TRBV20-1	TRBJ1-5	NA	NA	17	TGCAGTGCCGTCGACTCCTACGAGCAGCATAGCAATCAGCCCCAGCATTTT	CSAVDSYEQHSNQPQHF
TRBV7-3	TRBJ2-6	many	TRBD1	18	TGTGCCAGCAGCTCCCCGGGACAGCCGAGCTCTGGGGCCAACGTCCTGACTTTC	CASSSPGQPSSGANVLTF
TRBV6-5	TRBJ2-7	NA	NA	14	TGTGCCAGCAGTTACTGGGTATCTGCCTACGAGCAGTACTTC	CASSYWVSAYEQYF
TRBV27	TRBJ2-7	NA	NA	14	TGTGCCAGCGGCCGTAGGGGGGGGGAGGACGAGCAGTACTTC	CASGRRGGEDEQYF
TRBV10-3	TRBJ2-7	NA	NA	12	TGTGCCATTTACGGGGAGGTAGCCGAGCAGTACTTC	CAIYGEVAEQYF
TRBV6-5	TRBJ1-1	NA	TRBD1	17	TGTGCCAGCAGACCCGGGACAGGGTTTTTCTTGAACACTGAAGCTTTCTTT	CASRPGTGFFLNTEAFF
TRBV2	TRBJ2-5	NA	TRBD2	15	TGTGCCAGCGAATCGGGACTAGCGGGCTTCAATGAGCAGTACTTC	CASESGLAGFNEQYF
TRBV24-1	TRBJ2-5	NA	TRBD1	16	TGTGCCACCAGTGATTCTAGACAGGGGGCTAGGGAGACCCAGTACTTC	CATSDSRQGARETQYF
TRBV20-1	TRBJ1-5	many	NA	12	TGCAGTGCTTGCCCCAGCAATCAGCCCCAGCATTTT	CSACPSNQPQHF
TRBV2	TRBJ2-5	many	TRBD1	16	TGTGCCAGCAGGACAGGTGGGACAGGGTATACGGAGACCCAGTACTTC	CASRTGGTGYTETQYF
TRBV20-1	TRBJ2-5	once	TRBD2	13	TGCAGTGCTGTAGGGACTAGGCAAGAGACCCAGTACTTC	CSAVGTRQETQYF
TRBV29-1	TRBJ1-5	few	NA	13	TGCAGCTTGGGGACCAGGGCAAATCAGCCCCAGCATTTT	CSLGTRANQPQHF
TRBV15	TRBJ2-3	NA	NA	13	TGTGCCACCAGGGACATAAGCACAGATACGCAGTATTTT	CATRDISTDTQYF
TRBV20-1	TRBJ2-7	many	NA	13	TGCAGTGCCTCGGAGGGCCAGGCCTACGAGCAGTACTTC	CSASEGQAYEQYF
TRBV12-3/TRBV12-4	TRBJ2-7	many	NA	16	TGTGCCAGCAGTTTTCTACTAGAGGGGGGGTCCTACGAGCAGTACTTC	CASSFLLEGGSYEQYF
TRBV5-1	TRBJ1-1	NA	TRBD1	16	TGCGCCAGCAGTCTTGGATGGCAGGGGGGTAACACTGAAGCTTTCTTT	CASSLGWQGGNTEAFF
TRBV2	TRBJ2-7	NA	TRBD2	14	TGTGCCAGCCAAACTAGCGGGAGCTCCTACGAGCAGTACTTC	CASQTSGSSYEQYF
TRBV7-9	TRBJ1-5	many	NA	17	TGTGCCAGCAGCCTACCCACAGGAGGGCCAGGCAATCAGCCCCAGCATTTT	CASSLPTGGPGNQPQHF
TRBV2	TRBJ2-7	many	NA	14	TGTGCCAGCAGTCCGGGACGGACAGTCTACGAGCAGTACTTC	CASSPGRTVYEQYF
TRBV10-3	TRBJ2-1	few	NA	13	TGTGCCATCGCAGGGGGGGTGAACAATGAGCAGTTCTTC	CAIAGGVNNEQFF
TRBV4-1	TRBJ2-7	many	NA	14	TGCGCCAGCAGCCAATCAACTACGACCTACGAGCAGTACTTC	CASSQSTTTYEQYF
TRBV5-1	TRBJ2-2	NA	NA	14	TGCGCCAGCAGTCGACGGGGAGACACCGGGGAGCTGTTTTTT	CASSRRGDTGELFF
TRBV29-1	TRBJ1-4	NA	NA	14	TGCAGCGTTGGAGGGACTAAGTTATCTGGAAAACTGTTTTTT	CSVGGTKLSGKLFF
TRBV11-2	TRBJ2-2	many	NA	19	TGTGCCAGCAGCTCCCTTATACTAGCACGTCCGGGGGACACCGGGGAGCTGTTTTTT	CASSSLILARPGDTGELFF
TRBV4-1	TRBJ2-5	many	NA	14	TGCGCCAGCAGCCAAGGGTCCTCCCAAGAGACCCAGTACTTC	CASSQGSSQETQYF
TRBV6-5	TRBJ1-1	many	NA	14	TGTGCCAGCAGTTACGCTGGGTTCGGCACTGAAGCTTTCTTT	CASSYAGFGTEAFF
TRBV7-8	TRBJ1-3	many	TRBD1	14	TGTGCCAGCAGCGGACGGACAGGGGGAAACACCATATATTTT	CASSGRTGGNTIYF
TRBV7-6	TRBJ1-1	NA	NA	14	TGTGCCAGCACCATAGCCATCGCGGAGACTGAAGCTTTCTTT	CASTIAIAETEAFF
TRBV7-6	TRBJ2-7	NA	TRBD1	14	TGTGCCAGCGGAAGGACAGGGGGAGATCGGGAGCAGTACTTC	CASGRTGGDREQYF
TRBV6-1	TRBJ2-2	NA	NA	16	TGTGCCAGCGGTGAACAGGGCTGGTCGAACACCGGGGAGCTGTTTTTT	CASGEQGWSNTGELFF
TRBV11-2	TRBJ1-2	NA	NA	14	TGTGCCAGCAGCTTAGTTTACAGCAGCTATGGCTACACCTTC	CASSLVYSSYGYTF
TRBV19	TRBJ1-1	many	NA	11	TGTGCCGTCAGGGAGAATGGTGAAGCTTTCTTT	CAVRENGEAFF